This is a list of T cell receptor beta chains from one sample in a study of CD8 T cells in Susac syndrome. TCRdb re-derived calls from the immunoSEQ multiplex PCR reads in MiXCR, one entry per CDR3 protein. The sample consists of about 210,000 distinct CDR3 sequences, 95% of them appearing once. Sequencing was carried out using CD4+ T cells from PBMCs. The receptor source for this set is a human donor with multiple sclerosis. The CDR3 runs from the conserved cysteine through the conserved F or W. A D gene is named only where the DNA matches it firmly. Not every row has a clone size; where given, it reads once, few, many or a size class.

TRBV20-1	TRBJ1-4	.	.	CSASGEKLFF	TGCAGTGCGTCTGGAGAAAAACTGTTTTTT
TRBV3-1	TRBJ1-2	.	.	CASSHSPMMDGYTF	TGTGCCAGCAGCCATTCGCCAATGATGGATGGCTACACCTTC
TRBV30	TRBJ2-7	.	.	CASGKTSYEQYF	TGTGCCTCGGGCAAGACTAGCTACGAGCAGTACTTC
TRBV18	TRBJ2-2	.	.	CASSPPIIGELFF	TGTGCCAGCTCACCACCGATTATCGGGGAGCTGTTTTTT
TRBV7-2	TRBJ2-3	.	TRBD2	CASSPSSGRDTQYF	TGTGCCAGCAGCCCCTCTAGCGGGAGAGATACGCAGTATTTT
TRBV18	TRBJ1-2	.	.	CASATDFNNGYTF	TGTGCCAGTGCCACAGACTTTAACAATGGCTACACCTTC
TRBV28	TRBJ2-2	few	.	CASSLLGGELFF	TGTGCCAGCAGTTTGCTAGGCGGGGAGCTGTTTTTT
TRBV27	TRBJ1-2	.	.	CASSLYFGGGYTF	TGTGCCAGCAGTTTATATTTCGGCGGCGGCTACACCTTC
TRBV2	TRBJ2-1	.	.	CASSQVAEQFF	TGTGCCAGCAGTCAGGTAGCTGAGCAGTTCTTC
TRBV3-1	TRBJ2-1	.	.	CASSPREGRRGNEQFF	TGTGCCAGCAGCCCTCGCGAGGGCCGAAGAGGCAATGAGCAGTTCTTC
TRBV2	TRBJ1-1	once	.	CATRRSVANTEAFF	TGTGCCACCAGGAGAAGTGTTGCGAACACTGAAGCTTTCTTT
TRBV2	TRBJ2-5	.	.	CASSVVETQYF	TGTGCCAGCAGTGTTGTAGAGACCCAGTACTTC
TRBV20-1	TRBJ2-3	.	.	CSARRQPRDTQYF	TGCAGTGCTAGGCGGCAGCCGAGGGATACGCAGTATTTT
TRBV30	TRBJ2-1	.	.	CAWGRGGEQFF	TGTGCCTGGGGTCGGGGCGGTGAGCAGTTCTTC
TRBV7-2	TRBJ2-7	.	.	CASSLGQTQYF	TGTGCCAGCAGCTTAGGACAAACTCAGTACTTC
TRBV30	TRBJ2-3	.	.	CAWNSADTQYF	TGTGCCTGGAACTCGGCAGATACGCAGTATTTT
TRBV7-9	TRBJ1-6	.	.	CASTLNSPLHF	TGTGCCAGCACATTGAATTCACCCCTCCACTTT
TRBV5-4	TRBJ1-5	.	.	CASSPAGGQPQHF	TGTGCCAGCAGCCCAGCCGGAGGACAGCCCCAGCATTTT
TRBV20-1	TRBJ2-1	.	.	CSAPLREGGQFF	TGCAGTGCCCCCCTCAGAGAAGGGGGGCAGTTCTTC
TRBV30	TRBJ2-7	.	TRBD2	CAWRLAGGHEQYF	TGTGCCTGGAGACTAGCGGGAGGCCACGAGCAGTACTTC
TRBV25-1	TRBJ1-2	once	.	CASSDLYGYTF	TGTGCCAGCAGTGACCTCTATGGCTACACCTTC
TRBV7-8	TRBJ2-1	once	TRBD1	CASSFRTGGYNEQFF	TGTGCCAGCAGCTTTAGGACAGGGGGCTACAATGAGCAGTTCTTC
TRBV24-1	TRBJ2-1	.	TRBD1	CATSDWAGTGINEQFF	TGTGCCACCAGTGATTGGGCCGGGACAGGGATCAATGAGCAGTTCTTC
TRBV20-1	TRBJ2-7	.	.	CSARDPLSYEQYF	TGCAGTGCTAGGGACCCCCTTTCCTACGAGCAGTACTTC
TRBV29-1	TRBJ2-5	.	TRBD2	CSVDSGAGLTQYF	TGCAGCGTTGACAGCGGGGCCGGGTTGACCCAGTACTTC
TRBV5-6	TRBJ2-1	.	.	CASSPNLKNYNEQFF	TGTGCCAGCAGCCCCAACTTGAAGAATTACAATGAGCAGTTCTTC
TRBV12-3/TRBV12-4	TRBJ1-1	.	.	CASSFYMNTEAFF	TGTGCCAGCAGTTTTTACATGAACACTGAAGCTTTCTTT
TRBV9	TRBJ2-4	.	TRBD1	CASSVTGQTNIQYF	TGTGCCAGCAGCGTAACGGGACAGACAAACATTCAGTACTTC
TRBV27	TRBJ1-1	.	.	CASSFFQGAAFF	TGTGCCAGCAGTTTTTTCCAGGGTGCAGCTTTCTTT
TRBV20-1	TRBJ1-5	.	.	CSARRGNQPQHF	TGCAGTGCTCGCCGGGGCAATCAGCCCCAGCATTTT
TRBV3-1	TRBJ1-1	.	.	CASGGPNTEAFF	TGTGCCAGTGGGGGACCGAACACTGAAGCTTTCTTT
TRBV7-9	TRBJ1-2	.	.	CASSSLVPTTGSVYGYTF	TGTGCCAGCAGCTCATTAGTTCCCACAACAGGGTCTGTCTATGGCTACACCTTC
TRBV29-1	TRBJ1-2	once	TRBD1	CSVGGDRVDYGYTF	TGCAGCGTTGGAGGAGACAGGGTGGACTATGGCTACACCTTC
TRBV5-1	TRBJ2-3	.	.	CASSLAGDRTDTQYF	TGCGCCAGCAGCTTGGCGGGAGATCGCACAGATACGCAGTATTTT
TRBV7-9	TRBJ2-7	.	.	CASSRARQTSYEQYF	TGTGCCAGCAGCCGCGCGCGACAGACTTCCTACGAGCAGTACTTC
TRBV30	TRBJ2-5	.	TRBD1	CAWSKTSDRGMETQYF	TGTGCCTGGAGTAAAACCTCGGACAGGGGGATGGAGACCCAGTACTTC
TRBV5-1	TRBJ2-5	.	.	CASSLAVEKETQYF	TGCGCCAGCAGCTTGGCTGTGGAAAAAGAGACCCAGTACTTC
TRBV9	TRBJ1-6	.	.	CASSVEEGTPLHF	TGTGCCAGCAGCGTAGAGGAGGGAACGCCCCTCCACTTT
TRBV28	TRBJ2-7	.	.	CASSYGPYEQYF	TGTGCCAGCAGTTATGGGCCCTACGAGCAGTACTTC
TRBV30	TRBJ2-7	.	.	CAWRQGNYEQYF	TGTGCCTGGAGACAGGGAAACTACGAGCAGTACTTC
TRBV12-3/TRBV12-4	TRBJ2-7	once	.	CASSSRVRDFGEQYF	TGTGCCAGCAGTTCAAGAGTCCGGGACTTTGGGGAGCAGTACTTC
TRBV5-1	TRBJ2-7	.	TRBD2	CASRMGLAGTYEQYF	TGCGCCAGCAGAATGGGACTAGCGGGAACCTACGAGCAGTACTTC
TRBV19	TRBJ1-5	.	.	CASSIRDSNQPQHF	TGTGCCAGTAGTATAAGGGATAGCAATCAGCCCCAGCATTTT
TRBV7-9	TRBJ1-6	.	.	CASSLGGPDSPLHF	TGTGCCAGCAGCTTAGGTGGTCCCGATTCACCCCTCCACTTT
TRBV18	TRBJ1-2	once	TRBD1	CASSPGTGSDGYTF	TGTGCCAGCTCACCCGGGACAGGGTCGGATGGCTACACCTTC
TRBV6-4	TRBJ1-1	once	.	CASRVQENTEAFF	TGTGCCAGCAGAGTACAGGAAAACACTGAAGCTTTCTTT
TRBV28	TRBJ2-5	.	.	CASSSRGASFRTQYF	TGTGCCAGCAGTTCCCGGGGGGCGTCCTTTCGTACCCAGTACTTC
TRBV27	TRBJ2-1	.	.	CASRQYNEQFF	TGTGCCAGCAGACAATACAATGAGCAGTTCTTC
TRBV6-1	TRBJ1-5	.	TRBD1	CASRRDRGTGQPQHF	TGTGCCAGCAGGAGGGACAGGGGGACGGGACAGCCCCAGCATTTT
TRBV19	TRBJ1-6	.	.	CASSIPSRGSPLHF	TGTGCCAGTAGTATCCCCAGCAGGGGATCACCCCTCCACTTT
TRBV14	TRBJ1-2	.	.	CASSQVRFPAEGYTF	TGTGCCAGCAGCCAAGTAAGGTTCCCGGCTGAGGGCTACACCTTC
TRBV2	TRBJ1-1	.	.	CASSGSGDMNTEAFF	TGTGCCAGCAGTGGGTCGGGAGACATGAACACTGAAGCTTTCTTT
TRBV5-1	TRBJ1-1	.	.	CASSPLRVNTEAFF	TGCGCCAGCAGCCCTTTGAGGGTGAACACTGAAGCTTTCTTT